The clone carrying this TCR beta chain has more than one count but fewer than ten. What it binds is unknown. These data belong to a study of vaccination effects on CD4 cells after COVID-19. Study as a whole: Wells containing 1.5 million to 2.5 million PBMC each were cultured with roughly 10 IU/ml IL-2 and around 10 ug/ml peptides. General study results and limits: Spike-reactive clones present post-vaccine in convalescents were predominantly new vaccine-induced clones.

Upon completion of about 10 days in culture, CD4+ T cells were isolated. Here immunoSEQ multiplex PCR was the method, and the copy in TCRdb shows in-frame clones only, minus some. The table has under 50,000 clones, 60% to 80% seen once; the top ten hold 8.5% to 10%. This TCR derives from a human donor who had a prior SARS-CoV-2 infection. The sample in question was CD4+ T cells from PBMCs cultured without peptide, obtained before COVID-19 vaccination.

The CDR3 nucleotides are TGTGCCAGCAGTGAATTTGGCGAGCAGTACTTC. This codes for CASSEFGEQYF. The rearrangement joins TRBV6-1 to TRBJ2-7; D not certain. V was clipped by 2 bases and J by 6 bases, with 5 bases between them. Germline V CDR1 and CDR2: MNHNS, SASEGT. The CDR3 covers 11 residues.